This T cell receptor beta chain originates from a study of blood T cells in healthy people across ages. Study outcomes and limitations: Among T cells, TCR beta diversity per million cells dropped roughly linearly as age rose. Among long-lived donors, naive CD4+ cells were more numerous and diversity higher than in aged donors. Naive T cell percentage and TCR beta diversity correlated strongly.

In the case of this clonotype: The target antigen is unknown.

It was with a sample-barcoded 5' primer and a J-beta primer mix that a second PCR of roughly 6 to 11 cycles was run. Each CDR3 protein is one row after TCRdb ran MiXCR on the 5' RACE reads. The data contain 1.2 million to 1.5 million distinct CDR3 sequences, 40% to 50% of them seen just once; the ten biggest clones take up roughly 7.9%. Total RNA extracted from each sample amounted to at least 6 micrograms. The sequenced sample consisted of blood. This clonotype was obtained from a woman younger than 30 in good health.

DNA of the CDR3: TGCAGCGTTGTCCCGGGACAGGGGGGGAACACTGAAGCTTTCTTT. It translates to CSVVPGQGGNTEAFF. The gene calls are TRBV29-1 and TRBJ1-1; 11 bases align to TRBD1. Trimming took 4 bases from V and 1 from J; bases not matched to a gene: 5. The V gene's germline CDR1 is SQVTM and CDR2 ANQGSEA. The CDR3 covers 15 residues. Full variable domain (outside the CDR3, taken from reference TRBV29-1 and TRBJ1-1): SAVISQKPSRDICQRGTSLTIQCQVDSQVTMMFWYRQQPGQSLTLIATANQGSEATYESGFVIDKFPISRPNLTFSTLTVSNMSPEDSSIYLCSVVPGQGGNTEAFFGQGTRLTVV.